This T cell receptor (beta chain) was sequenced during a study of vaccination and CD4 T cells after COVID-19. In germline, CDR1 is DFQATT, CDR2 SNEGSKA (reference sequence). The CDR3 consists of 13 residues. Trimming pared 3 bases from V and 2 bases from J, leaving 11 bases between. Documented treatment: approximately 9-day PBMC culture with coronavirus spike peptide pools or control peptides (ViraFEST assay). After expanding antigen-specific T cells with peptide pools, ViraFEST sequenced their TCRs. Positive PCR dates spanned March to December 2020, predating US Alpha, Beta and Delta variants. Sequence data for DNA of cultured CD4+ T cells were generated by the Oncomine TCR Beta short-read assay. One entry per CDR3 protein, called by TCRdb with MiXCR from the PCR reads. The table records over 7,500 distinct CDR3 sequences, 20% to 30% of them present only once. This clonotype was seen a few times. Its cognate antigen is unknown.

The sequencing here drew on CD4+ T cells from blood, cultured in vitro, taken after SARS-CoV-2 vaccination. The TCR comes from a human donor who had recovered from COVID-19. The V gene is TRBV20-1, the J gene TRBJ2-7; D might be TRBD1 or TRBD2, each matching 7 bases. CDR3 bases: TGCAGTGCTAGGACAGGGAGGGCCTACGAGCAGTACTTC. Amino acid sequence: CSARTGRAYEQYF.